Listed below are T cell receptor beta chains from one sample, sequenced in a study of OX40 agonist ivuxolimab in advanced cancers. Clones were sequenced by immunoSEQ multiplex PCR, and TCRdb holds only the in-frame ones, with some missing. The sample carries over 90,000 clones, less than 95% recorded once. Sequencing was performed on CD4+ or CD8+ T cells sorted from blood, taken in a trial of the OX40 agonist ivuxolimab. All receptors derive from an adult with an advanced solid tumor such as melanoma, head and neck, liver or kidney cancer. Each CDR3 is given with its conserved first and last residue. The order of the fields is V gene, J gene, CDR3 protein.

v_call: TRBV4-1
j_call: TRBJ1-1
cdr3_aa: CASRGVQGALNTEAFF

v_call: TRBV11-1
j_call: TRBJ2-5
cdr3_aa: CASSLGATQYF

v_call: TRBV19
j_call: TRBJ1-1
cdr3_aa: CASSIQRMNTEAFF

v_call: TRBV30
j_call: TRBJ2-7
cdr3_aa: CVPEITGTSGRGYEQYF

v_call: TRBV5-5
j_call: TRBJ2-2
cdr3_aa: CASSTLRTGTGELFF

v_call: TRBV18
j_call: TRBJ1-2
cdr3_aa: CASSPQGGGQNYGYTF

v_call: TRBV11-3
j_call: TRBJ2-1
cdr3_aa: CASSPGQGANEQFF

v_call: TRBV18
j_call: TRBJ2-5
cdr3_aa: CASSPRTGAKETQYF

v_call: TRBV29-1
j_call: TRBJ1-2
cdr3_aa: CSVEPQGGGYGYTF

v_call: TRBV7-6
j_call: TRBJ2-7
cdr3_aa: CASSLAGDPAYEQYF

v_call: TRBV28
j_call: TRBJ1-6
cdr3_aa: CASSGVGGITSPLHF

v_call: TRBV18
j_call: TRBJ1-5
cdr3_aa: CASSPGGDSNQPQHF

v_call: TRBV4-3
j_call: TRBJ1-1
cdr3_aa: CASSQGAGLGTEAFF

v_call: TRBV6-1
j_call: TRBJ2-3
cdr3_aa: CASSEQSAPDTQYF

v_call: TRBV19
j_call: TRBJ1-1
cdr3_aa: CASSTHRETIALHLTHRAFF

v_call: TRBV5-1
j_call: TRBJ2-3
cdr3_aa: CASSPGQGASDTQYF

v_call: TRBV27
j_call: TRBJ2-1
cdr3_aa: CASSLSRLAANSEQFF

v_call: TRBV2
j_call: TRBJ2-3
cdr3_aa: CASSERGLRDTQYF

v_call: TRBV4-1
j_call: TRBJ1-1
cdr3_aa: CASSRVQRNTEAFF

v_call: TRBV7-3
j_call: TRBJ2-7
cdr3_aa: CASSLSGSYEQYF

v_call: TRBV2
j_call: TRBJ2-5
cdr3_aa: CASREGREETQYF

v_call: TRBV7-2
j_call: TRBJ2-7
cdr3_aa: CASSRSSGGMYEQYF

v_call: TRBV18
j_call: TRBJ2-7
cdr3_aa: CASGGQGYEQYF

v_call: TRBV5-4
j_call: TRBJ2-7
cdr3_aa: CASSRTGDYEQYF

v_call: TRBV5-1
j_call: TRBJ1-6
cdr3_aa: CASSLGQGAIYNSPLHF

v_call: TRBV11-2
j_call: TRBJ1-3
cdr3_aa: CASSHPGNTIYF

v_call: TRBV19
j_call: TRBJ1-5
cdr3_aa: CASSLAPSQGQGIVVDNQPQHF

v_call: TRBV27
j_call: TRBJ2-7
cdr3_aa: CASSFQDGRYEQYF

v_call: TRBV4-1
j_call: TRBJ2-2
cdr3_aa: CASSQVGGRTGELFF

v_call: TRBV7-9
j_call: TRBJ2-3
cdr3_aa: CASSLTAASTDTQYF

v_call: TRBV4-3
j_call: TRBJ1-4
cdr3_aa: CASSQEWVGSREKLFF

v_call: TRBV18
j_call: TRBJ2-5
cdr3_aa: CASSPPSQGGETQYF

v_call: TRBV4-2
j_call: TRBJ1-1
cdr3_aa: CASSQGSAGFMNTEAFF

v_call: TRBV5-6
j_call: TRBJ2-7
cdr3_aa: CASSLDRGYEQYF

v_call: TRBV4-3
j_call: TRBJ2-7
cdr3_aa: CASSQAGNHGYEQYF

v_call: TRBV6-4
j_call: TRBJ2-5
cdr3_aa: CASRERRGQETQYF

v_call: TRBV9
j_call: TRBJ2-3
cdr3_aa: CASSQGAGGRDTQYF

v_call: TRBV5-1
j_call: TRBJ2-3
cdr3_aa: CASSSPGITDTQYF

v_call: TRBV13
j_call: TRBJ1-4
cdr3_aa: CASSLGLAGLSRATNEKLFF